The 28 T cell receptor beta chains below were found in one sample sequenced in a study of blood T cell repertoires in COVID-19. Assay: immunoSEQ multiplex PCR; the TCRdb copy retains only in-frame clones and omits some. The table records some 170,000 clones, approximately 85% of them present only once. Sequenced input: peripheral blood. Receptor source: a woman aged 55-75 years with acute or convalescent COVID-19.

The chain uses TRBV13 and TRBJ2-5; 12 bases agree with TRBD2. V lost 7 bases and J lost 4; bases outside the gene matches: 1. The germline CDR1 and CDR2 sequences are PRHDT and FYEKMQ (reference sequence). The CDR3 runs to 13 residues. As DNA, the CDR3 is TGTGCCAGCAAACTAGCGGGAGGAGAGACCCAGTACTTC. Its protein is CASKLAGGETQYF.

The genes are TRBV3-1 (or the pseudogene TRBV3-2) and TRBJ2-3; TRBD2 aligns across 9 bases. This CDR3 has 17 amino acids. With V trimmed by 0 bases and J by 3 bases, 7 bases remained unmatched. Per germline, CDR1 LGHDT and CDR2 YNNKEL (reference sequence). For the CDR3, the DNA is TGTGCCAGCAGCCAAGAGGGCCGCGGGAGGGGAACAGATACGCAGTATTTT. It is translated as CASSQEGRGRGTDTQYF.

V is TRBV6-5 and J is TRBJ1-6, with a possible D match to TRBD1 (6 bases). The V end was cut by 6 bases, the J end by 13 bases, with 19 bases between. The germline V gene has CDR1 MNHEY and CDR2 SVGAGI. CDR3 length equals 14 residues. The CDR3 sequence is CASRDSYPNLPLHF. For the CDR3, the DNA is TGTGCCAGCAGGGACAGCTACCCGAACCTCCCCCTCCACTTT.

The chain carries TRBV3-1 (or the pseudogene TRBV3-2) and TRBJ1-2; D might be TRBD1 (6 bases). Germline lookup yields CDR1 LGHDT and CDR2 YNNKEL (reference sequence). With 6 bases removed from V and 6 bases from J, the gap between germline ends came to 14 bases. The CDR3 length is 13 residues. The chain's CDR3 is CASRLGQGDGYTF. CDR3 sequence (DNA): TGTGCCAGCAGGCTGGGACAAGGAGATGGCTACACCTTC.

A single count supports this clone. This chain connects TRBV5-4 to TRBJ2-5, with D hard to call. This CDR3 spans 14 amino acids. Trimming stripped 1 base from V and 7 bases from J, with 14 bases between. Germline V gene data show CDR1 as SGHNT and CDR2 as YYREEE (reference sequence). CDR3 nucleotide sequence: TGTGCCAGCAGCTTGAATACCCAGGTGGGGACCCAGTACTTC. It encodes CASSLNTQVGTQYF.

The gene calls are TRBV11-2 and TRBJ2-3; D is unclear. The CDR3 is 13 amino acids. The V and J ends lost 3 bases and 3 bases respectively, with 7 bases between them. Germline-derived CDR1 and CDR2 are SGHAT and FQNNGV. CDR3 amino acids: CASSFTATDTQYF. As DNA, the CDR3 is TGTGCCAGCAGCTTTACAGCAACAGATACGCAGTATTTT.

This chain's CDR3 is CASSLRLAGPFYEQYF. Here the CDR3 DNA reads TGTGCCAGCAGTCTTCGACTAGCGGGGCCGTTTTACGAGCAGTACTTC. The chain links TRBV27 to TRBJ2-7, with 11 bases aligning to TRBD2. The CDR3 runs to 16 residues. V shed 5 bases and J 4 bases; nucleotides not matched to a gene: 10. CDR1 is MNHEY, CDR2 SMNVEV, per germline (reference sequence).

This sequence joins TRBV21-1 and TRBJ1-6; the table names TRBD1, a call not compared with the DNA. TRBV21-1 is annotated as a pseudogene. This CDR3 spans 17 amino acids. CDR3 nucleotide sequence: TGTGCCAGCAGCCCAGGGGTAGGGTACTCCTATAATTCACCCCTCCACTTT. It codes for CASSPGVGYSYNSPLHF.

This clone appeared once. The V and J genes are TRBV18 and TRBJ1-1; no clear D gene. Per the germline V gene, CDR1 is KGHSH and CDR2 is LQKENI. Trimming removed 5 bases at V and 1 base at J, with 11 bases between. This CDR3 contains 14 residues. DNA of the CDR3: TGTGCCAGCTCATCCCGACACTCGAACACTGAAGCTTTCTTT. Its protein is CASSSRHSNTEAFF.

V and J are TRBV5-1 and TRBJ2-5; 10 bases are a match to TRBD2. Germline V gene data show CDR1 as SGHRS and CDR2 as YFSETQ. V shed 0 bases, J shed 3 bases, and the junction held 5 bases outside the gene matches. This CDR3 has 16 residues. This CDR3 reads CASSLGPSGSEETQYF. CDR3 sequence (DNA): TGCGCCAGCAGCTTGGGGCCTAGCGGGAGTGAAGAGACCCAGTACTTC.

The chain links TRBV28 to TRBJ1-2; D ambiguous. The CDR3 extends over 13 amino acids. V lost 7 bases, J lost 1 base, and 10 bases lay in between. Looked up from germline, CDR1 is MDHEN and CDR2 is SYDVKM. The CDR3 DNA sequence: TGTGCCAGCAACCTACAGAGTAACTATGGCTACACCTTC. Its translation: CASNLQSNYGYTF.

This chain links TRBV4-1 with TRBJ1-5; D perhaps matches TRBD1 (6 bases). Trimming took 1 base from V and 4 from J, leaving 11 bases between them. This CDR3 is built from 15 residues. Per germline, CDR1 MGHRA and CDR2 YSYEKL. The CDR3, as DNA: TGCGCCAGCAGCCAAGGTACCAGGGGAAATCAGCCCCAGCATTTT. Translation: CASSQGTRGNQPQHF.

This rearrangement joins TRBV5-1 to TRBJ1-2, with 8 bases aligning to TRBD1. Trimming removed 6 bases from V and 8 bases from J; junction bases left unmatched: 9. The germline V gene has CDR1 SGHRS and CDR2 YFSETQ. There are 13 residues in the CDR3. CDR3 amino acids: CASTDGQGWGYTF. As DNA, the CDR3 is TGCGCCAGCACCGACGGACAGGGCTGGGGCTACACCTTC.

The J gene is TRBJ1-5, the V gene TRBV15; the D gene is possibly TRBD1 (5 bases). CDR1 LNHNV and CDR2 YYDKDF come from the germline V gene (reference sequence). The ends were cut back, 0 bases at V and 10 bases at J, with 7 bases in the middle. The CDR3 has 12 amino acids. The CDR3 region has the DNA TGTGCCACCAGCAGAGACAGGGAACCCCAGCATTTT. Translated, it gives CATSRDREPQHF.

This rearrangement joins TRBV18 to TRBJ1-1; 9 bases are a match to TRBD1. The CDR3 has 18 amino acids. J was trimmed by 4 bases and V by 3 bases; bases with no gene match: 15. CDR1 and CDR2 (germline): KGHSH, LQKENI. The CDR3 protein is CASSPFQVTGGERTEAFF. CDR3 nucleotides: TGTGCCAGCTCACCCTTCCAAGTTACAGGGGGCGAACGCACTGAAGCTTTCTTT.

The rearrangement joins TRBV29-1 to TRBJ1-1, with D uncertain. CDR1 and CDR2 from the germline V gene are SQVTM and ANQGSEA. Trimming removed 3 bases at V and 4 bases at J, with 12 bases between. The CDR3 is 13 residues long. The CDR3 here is CSVDPHSGTEAFF. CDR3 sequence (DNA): TGCAGCGTTGACCCCCATAGCGGCACTGAAGCTTTCTTT. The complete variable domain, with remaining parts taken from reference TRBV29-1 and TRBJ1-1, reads SAVISQKPSRDICQRGTSLTIQCQVDSQVTMMFWYRQQPGQSLTLIATANQGSEATYESGFVIDKFPISRPNLTFSTLTVSNMSPEDSSIYLCSVDPHSGTEAFFGQGTRLTVV.

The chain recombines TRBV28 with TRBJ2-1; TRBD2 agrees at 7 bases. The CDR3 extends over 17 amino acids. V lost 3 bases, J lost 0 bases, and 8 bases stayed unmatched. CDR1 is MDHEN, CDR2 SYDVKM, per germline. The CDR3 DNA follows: TGTGCCAGCAGTTTTCTTAGCGGGCCCGGCTCCTACAATGAGCAGTTCTTC. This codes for CASSFLSGPGSYNEQFF.

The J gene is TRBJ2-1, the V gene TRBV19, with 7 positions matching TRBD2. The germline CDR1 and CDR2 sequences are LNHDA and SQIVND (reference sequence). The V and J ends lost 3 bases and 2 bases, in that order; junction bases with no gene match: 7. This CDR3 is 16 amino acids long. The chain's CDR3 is CASSMVSGSPYNEQFF. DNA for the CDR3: TGTGCCAGTAGTATGGTTAGCGGGTCCCCCTACAATGAGCAGTTCTTC.

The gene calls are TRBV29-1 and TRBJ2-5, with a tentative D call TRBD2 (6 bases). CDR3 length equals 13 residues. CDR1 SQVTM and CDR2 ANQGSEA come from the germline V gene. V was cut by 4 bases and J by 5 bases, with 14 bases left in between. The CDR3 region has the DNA TGCAGCGTTGGGGGCGGGATAGGTGAGACCCAGTACTTC. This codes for CSVGGGIGETQYF.

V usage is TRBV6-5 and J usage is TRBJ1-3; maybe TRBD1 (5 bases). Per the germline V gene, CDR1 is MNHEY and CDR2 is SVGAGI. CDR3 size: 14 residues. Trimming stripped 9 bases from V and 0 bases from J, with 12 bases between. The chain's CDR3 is CASTSGGSGNTIYF. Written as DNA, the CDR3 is TGTGCCAGTACCTCCGGGGGCTCTGGAAACACCATATATTTT.

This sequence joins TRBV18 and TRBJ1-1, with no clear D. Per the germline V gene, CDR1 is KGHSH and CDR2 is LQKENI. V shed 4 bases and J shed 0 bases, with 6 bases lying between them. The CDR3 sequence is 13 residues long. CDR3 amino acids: CASSQGVNTEAFF. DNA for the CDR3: TGTGCCAGCTCACAGGGAGTGAACACTGAAGCTTTCTTT.

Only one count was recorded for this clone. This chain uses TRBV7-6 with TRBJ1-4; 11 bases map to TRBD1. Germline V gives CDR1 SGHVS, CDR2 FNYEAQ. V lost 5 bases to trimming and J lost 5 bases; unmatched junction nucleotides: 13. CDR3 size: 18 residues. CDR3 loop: CASSPAYGTGGQNEKLFF. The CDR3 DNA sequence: TGTGCCAGCAGCCCAGCGTATGGGACAGGGGGTCAAAATGAAAAACTGTTTTTT.

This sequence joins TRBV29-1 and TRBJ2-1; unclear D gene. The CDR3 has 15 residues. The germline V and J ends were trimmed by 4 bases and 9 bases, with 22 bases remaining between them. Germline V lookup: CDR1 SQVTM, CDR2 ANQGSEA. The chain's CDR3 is CSVAFRLVGSGEQFF. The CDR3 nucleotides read TGCAGCGTTGCTTTTCGGCTAGTAGGTTCCGGTGAGCAGTTCTTC.

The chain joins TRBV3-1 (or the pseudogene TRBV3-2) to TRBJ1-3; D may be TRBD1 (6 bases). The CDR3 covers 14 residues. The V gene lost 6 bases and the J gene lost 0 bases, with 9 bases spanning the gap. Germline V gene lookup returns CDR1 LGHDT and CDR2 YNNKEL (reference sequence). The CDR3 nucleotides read TGTGCCAGCAGTCTACAGGGCTCTGGAAACACCATATATTTT. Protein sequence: CASSLQGSGNTIYF.

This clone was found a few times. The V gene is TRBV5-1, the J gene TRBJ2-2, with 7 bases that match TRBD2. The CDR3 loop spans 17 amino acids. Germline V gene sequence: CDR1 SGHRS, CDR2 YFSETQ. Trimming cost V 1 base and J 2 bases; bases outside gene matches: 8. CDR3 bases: TGCGCCAGCAGCTTGTTCTCCAGCGGGATTAACACCGGGGAGCTGTTTTTT. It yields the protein CASSLFSSGINTGELFF.

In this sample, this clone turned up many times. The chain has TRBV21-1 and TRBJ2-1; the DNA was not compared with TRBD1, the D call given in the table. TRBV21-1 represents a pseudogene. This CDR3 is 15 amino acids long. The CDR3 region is CATGQSERGYNEQFF. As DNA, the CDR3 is TGTGCCACAGGACAGTCAGAGAGGGGTTACAATGAGCAGTTCTTC.

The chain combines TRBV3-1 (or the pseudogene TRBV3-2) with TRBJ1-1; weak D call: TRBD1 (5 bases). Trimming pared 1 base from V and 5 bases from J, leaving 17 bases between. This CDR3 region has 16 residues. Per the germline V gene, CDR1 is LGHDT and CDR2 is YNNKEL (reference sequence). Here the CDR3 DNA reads TGTGCCAGCAGCCAAGCCTTGGGGGGTAGTGGTACTGAAGCTTTCTTT. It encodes CASSQALGGSGTEAFF.

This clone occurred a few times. In DNA, the CDR3 is TGTGCCTGGAGTGTAAACGGTGAAGCTTTCTTT. It encodes CAWSVNGEAFF. This sequence joins TRBV30 and TRBJ1-1; D gene unclear. Germline V lookup: CDR1 GTSNPN, CDR2 SVGIG (reference sequence). The CDR3 has 11 amino acids. The V and J ends lost 0 bases and 7 bases respectively, with 6 bases between them.